Detailed here is one TCR beta chain. The antigen remains unidentified. Germline trimming cut 5 bases from V and 1 base from J; bases unmatched to any gene: 6. The CDR3 is 17 residues long. Germline V lookup: CDR1 MGHRA, CDR2 YSYEKL. The data originate from a study of T cells in localized non-small cell lung cancer. General study results and limits: It remains possible that heterogeneity exists, since only one tumor region was sequenced. A median approximately 60 of the top 100 tumor clones appeared in adjacent lung.

TCRdb keeps only in-frame clones here, not all; method: immunoSEQ multiplex PCR. The sample contains some 30,000 clones, around 90% of which appear only once. This sequence originates from a man aged 35 to 69 with stage II lung adenocarcinoma. V usage is TRBV4-1 and J usage is TRBJ2-2, with 11 bases fitting TRBD2. This material consisted of PBMCs, taken before any cancer treatment. CDR3 in amino acids: CASSGSTSGRNTGELFF. DNA of the CDR3: TGCGCCAGCAGCGGAAGTACTAGCGGGAGGAACACCGGGGAGCTGTTTTTT.